A selection of T cell receptor beta chains follows, all from one sample in a study of cytomegalovirus exposure and HLA in healthy donors. TCRdb's copy holds only in-frame clones and misses some; the assay was immunoSEQ multiplex PCR. Among 100,000 to 120,000 clones listed, about 85% were seen once. The sample consisted of PBMCs. These receptors all come from a woman aged 18-29 years in good health and CMV-seronegative. Both conserved end residues are part of each CDR3. D genes are given only for firm matches. Not every row has a clone size; where given, it reads once, few, many or a size class.

size	D	V	J	CDR3	DNA
-	-	TRBV7-9	TRBJ2-7	CASSLAPPGVYEQYF	TGTGCCAGCAGCTTAGCCCCCCCAGGGGTTTACGAGCAGTACTTC
-	TRBD1	TRBV5-4	TRBJ2-7	CASSSGQTYEQYF	TGTGCCAGCAGCTCGGGACAGACCTACGAGCAGTACTTC
-	-	TRBV5-1	TRBJ1-4	CASSPPEGGGGEKLFF	TGCGCCAGCAGCCCGCCGGAGGGGGGCGGGGGTGAAAAACTGTTTTTT
-	TRBD1	TRBV7-8	TRBJ1-3	CASSFDRGHGNTIYF	TGTGCCAGCAGCTTCGACAGGGGGCACGGAAACACCATATATTTT
-	-	TRBV28	TRBJ2-3	CASSLTDSTDTQYF	TGTGCCAGCAGTTTAACCGACTCCACAGATACGCAGTATTTT
-	-	TRBV6-5	TRBJ1-6	CASSYSGPRDSPLHF	TGTGCCAGCAGTTACTCGGGCCCGAGGGATTCACCCCTCCACTTT
-	-	TRBV5-4	TRBJ1-1	CASRSGTPNTEAFF	TGTGCCAGCAGGAGCGGAACGCCGAACACTGAAGCTTTCTTT
-	-	TRBV6-1	TRBJ1-4	CASSEGGQKNNEKLFF	TGTGCCAGCAGTGAAGGAGGACAGAAGAACAATGAAAAACTGTTTTTT
-	TRBD2	TRBV10-2	TRBJ2-5	CASSESFGTSGQQETQYF	TGCGCCAGCAGTGAGTCTTTTGGAACTAGCGGGCAACAAGAGACCCAGTACTTC
-	TRBD2	TRBV5-1	TRBJ2-3	CASTPQGLGSSTDTQYF	TGCGCCAGCACCCCTCAGGGACTAGGTTCTAGCACAGATACGCAGTATTTT
-	TRBD2	TRBV13	TRBJ2-7	CASSLGLAGGRRYEQYF	TGTGCCAGCAGCCTTGGACTAGCGGGGGGGCGTCGATACGAGCAGTACTTC
-	TRBD1	TRBV10-3	TRBJ1-1	CAISESTGGQLAEAFF	TGTGCCATCAGTGAATCAACAGGGGGTCAACTGGCTGAAGCTTTCTTT
-	TRBD2	TRBV18	TRBJ2-2	CASSPTSGGNTGELFF	TGTGCCAGCTCACCGACTAGCGGGGGGAACACCGGGGAGCTGTTTTTT
-	TRBD1	TRBV6-1	TRBJ1-5	CASLPTGTVPQPQHF	TGTGCCAGCCTCCCGACCGGGACAGTTCCTCAGCCCCAGCATTTT
-	TRBD1	TRBV19	TRBJ1-2	CASSIDTGAYGYTF	TGTGCCAGTAGTATAGACACAGGGGCCTATGGCTACACCTTC
-	-	TRBV18	TRBJ2-3	CASSPFEFGSTQYF	TGTGCCAGCTCACCTTTTGAGTTTGGGAGTACGCAGTATTTT
once	-	TRBV6-5	TRBJ2-1	CASRQVGEQFF	TGTGCCAGCAGACAGGTAGGGGAGCAGTTCTTC
-	-	TRBV27	TRBJ2-5	CASSLMGAQETQYF	TGTGCCAGCAGTTTGATGGGGGCTCAAGAGACCCAGTACTTC
-	-	TRBV9	TRBJ1-6	CASSPSTGSYSPLHF	TGTGCCAGCAGCCCGAGCACAGGGAGTTATTCACCCCTCCACTTT
-	TRBD1	TRBV11-2	TRBJ1-2	CASSAGQGYGYTF	TGTGCCAGCAGCGCGGGACAGGGTTATGGCTACACCTTC
-	-	TRBV4-1	TRBJ1-2	CASSQDNAGRGYGYTF	TGCGCCAGCAGCCAAGATAACGCGGGGCGCGGCTATGGCTACACCTTC
-	-	TRBV13	TRBJ2-7	CASSSSSSYEQYF	TGTGCCAGCAGCTCCTCGAGCTCCTACGAGCAGTACTTC
-	TRBD1	TRBV30	TRBJ1-4	CAWTDMDRNNEKLFF	TGTGCCTGGACGGATATGGACAGGAATAATGAAAAACTGTTTTTT
-	-	TRBV25-1	TRBJ2-5	CASSEAGMGETQYF	TGTGCCAGCAGTGAGGCCGGGATGGGTGAGACCCAGTACTTC
-	-	TRBV29-1	TRBJ2-1	CSVELGPYNEQFF	TGCAGCGTTGAACTGGGCCCGTACAATGAGCAGTTCTTC
-	TRBD1	TRBV5-3	TRBJ1-2	CVRSGTGYGYTF	TGTGTCCGGTCCGGGACAGGCTATGGCTACACCTTC
once	TRBD1	TRBV5-1	TRBJ1-1	CASSEGGPNTEAFF	TGCGCCAGCAGCGAAGGGGGCCCGAACACTGAAGCTTTCTTT
-	TRBD2	TRBV5-1	TRBJ2-5	CASRNISGGFQETQYF	TGCGCCAGCAGGAATATTAGCGGGGGGTTCCAAGAGACCCAGTACTTC
-	-	TRBV14	TRBJ1-1	CASSQEFSGETEAFF	TGTGCCAGCAGCCAAGAATTTTCAGGGGAAACTGAAGCTTTCTTT
-	-	TRBV4-1	TRBJ2-1	CASSQEGGTYNEQFF	TGCGCCAGCAGCCAAGAAGGCGGGACCTACAATGAGCAGTTCTTC